A selection of T cell receptor beta chains follows, all from one sample in a study of PD-1 blockade in classical Hodgkin lymphoma. Sequencing used immunoSEQ multiplex PCR; TCRdb keeps in-frame clones, though not all of them. The data show 150,000 or so clones, under 85% seen once. The material was peripheral blood mononuclear cells (PBMCs), obtained before the second cycle of nivolumab. The origin of the receptors is a human donor with classical Hodgkin lymphoma. Both conserved end residues are part of each CDR3.

J: TRBJ1-4; V: TRBV5-1; CDR3: CASSTGTAPEKLFF
J: TRBJ2-1; V: TRBV19; CDR3: CASSPPGLAGAHNEQFF
J: TRBJ2-5; V: TRBV28; CDR3: CASSFGGEETQYF
J: TRBJ2-1; V: TRBV5-6; CDR3: CASSFLSAGMRYNEQFF
J: TRBJ1-6; V: TRBV4-3; CDR3: CASSQGRDRGLSPLHF
J: TRBJ2-5; V: TRBV5-1; CDR3: CASSSGQGIQETQYF
J: TRBJ2-2; V: TRBV9; CDR3: CASSPGLPGTGELFF
J: TRBJ2-2; V: TRBV7-9; CDR3: CASSLRGTGAYTGELFF
J: TRBJ2-3; V: TRBV9; CDR3: CASSVGSTDTQYF
J: TRBJ2-1; V: TRBV12-5; CDR3: CASGLVTGGLAGVDEQFF
J: TRBJ1-1; V: TRBV11-3; CDR3: CASSPRQGEAFF
J: TRBJ2-5; V: TRBV4-1; CDR3: CASSQLGVSGGETQYF
J: TRBJ2-3; V: TRBV6-1; CDR3: CAIRTEDTQYF
J: TRBJ1-2; V: TRBV6-1; CDR3: CASSDPGGGDYGYTF
J: TRBJ2-1; V: TRBV28; CDR3: CASSFRLAGINNEQFF
J: TRBJ1-5; V: TRBV10-3; CDR3: CAISESEDYSNQPQHF
J: TRBJ1-3; V: TRBV5-1; CDR3: CASSLEDSGNTIYF
J: TRBJ1-1; V: TRBV7-2; CDR3: CASSGQTGTNTEAFF
J: TRBJ1-3; V: TRBV15; CDR3: CATSSPGQVFPSGNTIYF
J: TRBJ2-3; V: TRBV15; CDR3: CATSREEGPQYF
J: TRBJ2-1; V: TRBV19; CDR3: CASRTQGLSYNEQFF
J: TRBJ1-5; V: TRBV9; CDR3: CASSRGDNGWEPQHF